These T cell receptor beta chains were read from a single sample in a study of cytomegalovirus exposure and HLA in healthy donors. Assay: immunoSEQ multiplex PCR; the TCRdb copy retains only in-frame clones and omits some. The sample consists of over 95,000 clones, approximately 71% of them appearing once. The source material was PBMCs. The receptors come from a female donor in good health and CMV-seronegative. Both conserved end residues are trimmed from each CDR3. The size entry is marked missing in some rows and otherwise reads once, few, many or a size class.

TRBJ2-4 TRBV2 - ASSEGLAGVKNIQY
TRBJ1-5 TRBV15 - ATSRSDQPQH
TRBJ2-3 TRBV13 - ASSLPLTSGSTDTQY
TRBJ1-1 TRBV5-4 - ASSLVGQSNTEAF
TRBJ2-5 TRBV30 - AWSLTSYQETQY
TRBJ2-2 TRBV7-3 - ASSPIAGGGTGELF
TRBJ1-1 TRBV27 - ASSLFRGDIQAF
TRBJ1-1 TRBV6-1 few ASSDRYTEAF
TRBJ1-1 TRBV7-7 - APGQNTEAF
TRBJ2-7 TRBV7-2 - ASSQVAGEQY
TRBJ1-3 TRBV6-5 - ASSPDRVRGNTIY
TRBJ1-5 TRBV7-9 once ASSFSRDQPQH
TRBJ1-2 TRBV6-1 - ASSAGTAGYT
TRBJ2-1 TRBV7-3 - ASSLTSGRTNNEQF
TRBJ2-7 TRBV4-1 - ASRPRVTAYEQY
TRBJ2-2 TRBV7-6 - ASSLWGQLFTGELF
TRBJ2-1 TRBV4-3 - ASSQDARRSSYNEQF
TRBJ2-3 TRBV28 few ASSLTGGKY
TRBJ2-1 TRBV27 - ASRAGGSHNEQF
TRBJ1-2 TRBV19 once ASQTGTRSYGGYT
TRBJ2-7 TRBV5-1 - ASSLPGGRGAYEQY
TRBJ2-3 TRBV9 once ASSVERGRLTDTQY
TRBJ1-2 TRBV19 few AIQTANYGYT
TRBJ2-3 TRBV6-1 - ASRRQGPRSDTQY
TRBJ2-1 TRBV27 - ASSSGTVGGEQF
TRBJ1-1 TRBV30 - AWSTAMNTEAF
TRBJ2-2 TRBV15 once ATIQGYTGELF
TRBJ1-5 TRBV21-1 - ASSKWPSQGTSNQPQH
TRBJ1-6 TRBV28 once ASTPFSGSPLH
TRBJ2-2 TRBV28 few ASSQGGRWELF
TRBJ1-2 TRBV5-1 once ATRRGTDYGYT
TRBJ2-5 TRBV5-5 - ASSSGTGFSGTQY
TRBJ2-2 TRBV7-8 - ASSFSGNTGELF
TRBJ2-5 TRBV5-1 - ASSLPTGSQETQY
TRBJ2-1 TRBV29-1 - SVEGGVADEQF
TRBJ2-1 TRBV5-1 - ASSLLAGGPGEQF
TRBJ2-1 TRBV7-2 few ASSLGGSAGGYNEQF
TRBJ2-7 TRBV15 once ATSSPDRGPYEQY
TRBJ2-3 TRBV5-1 - ASSSSGVSTDTQY
TRBJ2-7 TRBV30 - ASEGFVDEQY
TRBJ2-7 TRBV2 - ASATYEQY
TRBJ2-5 TRBV2 once ASSEIGTEGETQY
TRBJ2-1 TRBV6-5 - ASSLGGTANEQF
TRBJ1-1 TRBV9 - ASSVNPGMNTEAF
TRBJ2-2 TRBV7-6 few ASSSGWTGAGELF
TRBJ1-2 TRBV18 - ASSPVMEEIYGYT
TRBJ1-1 TRBV6-1 - ASSEAGGTEAF
TRBJ2-1 TRBV5-1 - ASSSGTGSYNEQF
TRBJ2-7 TRBV9 - ASSILEYEQY
TRBJ2-3 TRBV5-1 - ASSFTGTGGTDTQY